These 3 T cell receptor beta chains originate from one sample sequenced in a study of response to subunit inactivated influenza vaccine. MiXCR, run by TCRdb on the RT-PCR reads, gives a single entry per CDR3 protein. Of some 480,000 distinct CDR3 sequences in the sample, 9.5% to 13% were seen once. This material consisted of PBMCs from blood, taken roughly 48 days after vaccination. These receptors were obtained from a man between 50 and 59 years old who received an inactivated influenza vaccine.

This clonotype showed up just a few times. This sequence joins TRBV29-1 and TRBJ2-7; 9 positions match TRBD2. The V gene end was trimmed by 1 base and the J gene end by 5 bases; junction bases not matched to a gene: 9. The CDR3 covers 15 residues. The germline gives CDR1 SQVTM, CDR2 ANQGSEA. The CDR3 DNA is TGCAGCGTTGAAGGAATAGCGGGAGTGGCAGACGAGCAGTACTTC. Translated: CSVEGIAGVADEQYF.

This clonotype showed up many times. The chain is built from TRBV4-2 and TRBJ2-1; D unresolved. CDR3 length equals 17 residues. V gave up 4 bases and J gave up 3 bases, with 19 bases separating them. Germline V gene sequence: CDR1 LGHNA, CDR2 YNFKEQ. The CDR3 spells CASSLAELPMNYNEQFF. The CDR3, as DNA: TGTGCCAGCAGCCTGGCGGAGCTCCCAATGAACTACAATGAGCAGTTCTTC.

The V gene is TRBV5-1, the J gene TRBJ1-1; the D is unclear. The CDR3 has 15 residues. Germline V gene sequence: CDR1 SGHRS, CDR2 YFSETQ. V was clipped by 0 bases and J by 5 bases, with 14 bases between them. CDR3: CASSLGYGTQTEAFF. As DNA, the CDR3 is TGCGCCAGCAGCTTGGGGTATGGAACCCAGACTGAAGCTTTCTTT.